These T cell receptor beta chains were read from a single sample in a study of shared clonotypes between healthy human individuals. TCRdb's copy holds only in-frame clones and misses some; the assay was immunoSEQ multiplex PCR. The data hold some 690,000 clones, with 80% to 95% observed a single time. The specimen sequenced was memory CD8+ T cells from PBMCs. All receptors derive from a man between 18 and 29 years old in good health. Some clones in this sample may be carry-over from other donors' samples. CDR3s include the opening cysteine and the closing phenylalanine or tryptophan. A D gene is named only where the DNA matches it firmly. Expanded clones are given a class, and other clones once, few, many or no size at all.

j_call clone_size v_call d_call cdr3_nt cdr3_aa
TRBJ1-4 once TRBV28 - TGTGCCAGCAGTTTACTAACATGGGAAAAACTGTTTTTT CASSLLTWEKLFF
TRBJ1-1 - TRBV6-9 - TGCGCCAGCAGTGAGACGGTGAACACTGAAGCTTTCTTT CASSETVNTEAFF
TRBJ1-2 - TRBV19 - TGTGCCAGTAGTATAGATTTTGAACAGCATGGCTACACCTTC CASSIDFEQHGYTF
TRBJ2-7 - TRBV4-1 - TGCGCCAGCAGCCAAGACGACAGCTACGAGCAGTACTTC CASSQDDSYEQYF
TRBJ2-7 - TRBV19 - TGTGCCAGTAGTCCCTTGCGAAGGTCCGACGAGCAGTACTTC CASSPLRRSDEQYF
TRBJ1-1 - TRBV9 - TGTGCCAGCAGCCCCGTTGGGAACACTGAAGCTTTCTTT CASSPVGNTEAFF
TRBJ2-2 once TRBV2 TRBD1 TGTGCCAGCACAGGACAGGCCTCGAACACCGGGGAGCTGTTTTTT CASTGQASNTGELFF
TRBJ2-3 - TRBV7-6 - TGTGCCAGCAGCCGTATAGCGGTCTCCACAGATACGCAGTATTTT CASSRIAVSTDTQYF
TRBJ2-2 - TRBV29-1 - TGCAGCGTCCCTTTACCTTCCGGGGAGCTGTTTTTT CSVPLPSGELFF
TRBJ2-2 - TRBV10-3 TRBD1 TGTGCCATCAGTGAGTTCAAAACTTATTGGGACAGGGGGCGCGAAGCGAACACCGGGGAGCTGTTTTTT CAISEFKTYWDRGREANTGELFF
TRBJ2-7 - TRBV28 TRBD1 TGTGCCAGCAGTATAGGGGACAGGTTGGACGAGCAGTACTTC CASSIGDRLDEQYF
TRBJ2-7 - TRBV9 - TGTGCCAGCAGCGGTGCCCTCGGTGGCGAGCAGTACTTC CASSGALGGEQYF
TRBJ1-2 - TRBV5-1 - TGCGCCAGCAGCTTGGAGGGGGAATCCTATGGCTACACCTTC CASSLEGESYGYTF
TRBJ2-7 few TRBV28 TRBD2 TGTGCCAGCAGTCCAAAGGGACTAGCGGGGGGAGCCTACGAGCAGTACTTC CASSPKGLAGGAYEQYF
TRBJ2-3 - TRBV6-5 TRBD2 TGTGCCAGCAGTTACCGACTAGCGGGAGTACCAGATACGCAGTATTTT CASSYRLAGVPDTQYF
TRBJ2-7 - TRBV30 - TGTGCCTGGAGTGTTCTTGCGCCCGAGCAGTACTTC CAWSVLAPEQYF
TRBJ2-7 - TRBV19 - TGTGCCAGTAGTATAGTTCCCTCTCGGACCTACGAGCAGTACTTC CASSIVPSRTYEQYF
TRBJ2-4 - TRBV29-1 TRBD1 TGCAGCGGGGTTCCGGGACAGGGAAACATTCAGTACTTC CSGVPGQGNIQYF
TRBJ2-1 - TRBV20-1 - TGCAGTGCTAGACCTACTATAGAGCAGTTCTTC CSARPTIEQFF
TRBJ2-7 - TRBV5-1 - TGCGCCAGCAGCTTCGGGGGCAAGGAGCAGTACTTC CASSFGGKEQYF
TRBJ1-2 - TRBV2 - TGTGCCAGCAGTGAAGGGGAAGGCAGGGGCTATGGCTACACCTTC CASSEGEGRGYGYTF
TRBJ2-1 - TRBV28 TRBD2 TGTGCCAGCAGTTTAGGTTCGGGACTAGGTTCAAATGAGCAGTTCTTC CASSLGSGLGSNEQFF
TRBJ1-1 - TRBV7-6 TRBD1 TGTGCCAGCAGCCCACAGGGGGTGGGGATGAACACTGAAGCTTTCTTT CASSPQGVGMNTEAFF
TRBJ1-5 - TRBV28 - TGTGCCAGCAGTCCCCTCCCCATTGAGGGGAGCAATCAGCCCCAGCATTTT CASSPLPIEGSNQPQHF
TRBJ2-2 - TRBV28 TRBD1 TGTGCCAGCAGTTCAGCGCCACCCGGGACAGGGTTTTACACCGGGGAGCTGTTTTTT CASSSAPPGTGFYTGELFF
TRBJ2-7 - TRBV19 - TGTGCCAGTAGTATGGTGGGGAGTTCCTACGAGCAGTACTTC CASSMVGSSYEQYF
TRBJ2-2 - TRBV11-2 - TGTGCCAGCAGCTTAGCCGGGACACCCGTCTCTAACACCGGGGAGCTGTTTTTT CASSLAGTPVSNTGELFF
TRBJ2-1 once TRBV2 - TGTGCCAGCCATACCGGGGACATCTGGTACAATGAGCAGTTCTTC CASHTGDIWYNEQFF
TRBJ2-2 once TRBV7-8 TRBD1 TGTGCCAGCAGCTTCGGGACAGGGGGGACCGGGGAGCTGTTTTTT CASSFGTGGTGELFF
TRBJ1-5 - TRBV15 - TGTGCCACCAGCCGGAGGACGGCGAGCAATCAGCCCCAGCATTTT CATSRRTASNQPQHF
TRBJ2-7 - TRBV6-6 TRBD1 TGTGCCAGCAGAGACAGGGGGGCCCGAGAGCAGTACTTC CASRDRGAREQYF
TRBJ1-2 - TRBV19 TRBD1 TGTGCCAGTAGTCCCGGGACAGGGGACTATGGCTACACCTTC CASSPGTGDYGYTF
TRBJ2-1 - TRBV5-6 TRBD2 TGTGCCAGCAGCTTGTGGGCGGGAGATGGCTACAATGAGCAGTTCTTC CASSLWAGDGYNEQFF
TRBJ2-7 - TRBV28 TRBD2 TGTGCCAGCAGTTCTAGGAGAGTAGCGGGAGATTACTACGAGCAGTACTTC CASSSRRVAGDYYEQYF
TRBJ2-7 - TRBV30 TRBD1 TGTGCCTTGGGACAGGGGGCCTACGAGCAGTACTTC CALGQGAYEQYF
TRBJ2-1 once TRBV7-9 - TGTGCCAGCAGGGGGTGGGGCGCGGAATCTAGCAATGAGCAGTTCTTC CASRGWGAESSNEQFF
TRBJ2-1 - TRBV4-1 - TGCGCCAGCAGCCAAGGACTGAGCTCCTACAATGAGCAGTTCTTC CASSQGLSSYNEQFF
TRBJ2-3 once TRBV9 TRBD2 TGTGCCAGCAGCGTAGCCTCAATCCCTAGCGGGAGATTTTCAGATACGCAGTATTTT CASSVASIPSGRFSDTQYF
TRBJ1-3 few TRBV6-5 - TGTGCCAGCAGTTACGCGGACTCTGGAAACACCATATATTTT CASSYADSGNTIYF
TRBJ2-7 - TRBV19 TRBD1 TGTGCCAGTAGTCTGGGGACAGGGGGGCACTACTTC CASSLGTGGHYF
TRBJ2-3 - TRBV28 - TGTGCCAGCAGTTTAGGGGGTACGCAGTATTTT CASSLGGTQYF
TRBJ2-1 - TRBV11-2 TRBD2 TGTGCCAGCAGCTTAGTAGCGGGGACTAGAAGCTACAATGAGCAGTTCTTC CASSLVAGTRSYNEQFF